This section outlines one T cell receptor beta chain sequence together with its context. Its matching antigen is unknown. This sample was included in a study of post-analysis software for immune sequencing data. About the research overall: Relapsing-remitting, secondary progressive and progressive-relapsing multiple sclerosis were all included among the disease courses. Study-wide findings and caveats: For normalized Chao1 diversity, multiple sclerosis patients scored significantly lower than controls did. Strong co-clustering by F measure linked samples that shared a preparation batch. Among roughly five TRBV segments more frequent in patients than controls were TRBV5-6, TRBV5-1 and TRBV20-1.

TCR beta cDNA libraries included unique molecular identifiers. Out of 1 to 10 million T cells, 450,000 to 600,000 cDNA molecules were generated. TCRdb redid the calling of the PCR reads with MiXCR, one entry per CDR3 protein. The table includes almost 700,000 distinct CDR3 sequences, 55% to 60% detected once. The ends lost 0 bases at V and 9 bases at J; junction bases unmatched: 13. The CDR3 spans 18 residues. Germline V gene sequence: CDR1 MNHEY, CDR2 SVGEGT. The rearrangement uses TRBV6-2 or TRBV6-3 and TRBJ2-1; 11 bases map to TRBD2. The receptor was derived from a girl aged 2-10 years with multiple sclerosis. Sequencing used blood. This chain's CDR3 is CASSYSSRSGGALVEQFF. Written as DNA, the CDR3 is TGTGCCAGCAGTTACTCGAGTCGTAGCGGGGGGGCCTTGGTTGAGCAGTTCTTC.